Listed below are T cell receptor beta chains from one sample, sequenced in a study of cytomegalovirus exposure and HLA in healthy donors. Libraries were prepared by immunoSEQ multiplex PCR; TCRdb keeps only in-frame clonotypes and omits some of them. The table shows approximately 85,000 clones, with 80% occurring only once. The sample consisted of PBMCs. These receptor sequences come from a man aged 45 to 65 in good health and CMV-seropositive. The CDR3 runs from the conserved cysteine through the conserved F or W. The D gene is left open where the match is weak. Some rows have no size entry. The others give once, few or many, or a class for an expanded clone.

D gene: -
V gene: TRBV6-4
J gene: TRBJ2-4
clone size: -
CDR3 DNA: TGTGCCAGCAGTGACGGGGCGAAAAACAGTCAGTACTTC
CDR3 protein: CASSDGAKNSQYF

D gene: TRBD1
V gene: TRBV5-1
J gene: TRBJ2-1
clone size: -
CDR3 DNA: TGCGCCAGCAGCTTGGGACAGGGTACCCACAATGAGCAGTTCTTC
CDR3 protein: CASSLGQGTHNEQFF

D gene: TRBD2
V gene: TRBV7-3
J gene: TRBJ2-1
clone size: -
CDR3 DNA: TGTGCCAGCAGCCCGCAGCGGGAATTGAGGTACAATGAGCAGTTCTTC
CDR3 protein: CASSPQRELRYNEQFF

D gene: -
V gene: TRBV4-1
J gene: TRBJ2-1
clone size: -
CDR3 DNA: TGCGCCAGCAGCCAAGTATCTTCCGGGAGTCGGTCCAATGAGCAGTTCTTC
CDR3 protein: CASSQVSSGSRSNEQFF

D gene: TRBD2
V gene: TRBV5-1
J gene: TRBJ2-7
clone size: -
CDR3 DNA: TGCGCCAGCAGCATTACCGCTAGCGGGAGCTACGAGCAGTACTTC
CDR3 protein: CASSITASGSYEQYF

D gene: -
V gene: TRBV12-5
J gene: TRBJ2-3
clone size: -
CDR3 DNA: TGTGCTAGTGGCCGGGTTGGGTATACGCAGTATTTT
CDR3 protein: CASGRVGYTQYF

D gene: -
V gene: TRBV7-9
J gene: TRBJ2-5
clone size: -
CDR3 DNA: TGTGCCAGCACCGGGACTTCTCTCCAAGAGACCCAGTACTTC
CDR3 protein: CASTGTSLQETQYF

D gene: -
V gene: TRBV12-5
J gene: TRBJ2-7
clone size: -
CDR3 DNA: TGTGCTAGTGGTTTCTCTCCCTACGAGCAGTACTTC
CDR3 protein: CASGFSPYEQYF

D gene: TRBD1
V gene: TRBV9
J gene: TRBJ2-7
clone size: -
CDR3 DNA: TGTGCCAGCAGCGAGGCCGCCTTAGGGACAGGGTCCTACGAGCAGTACTTC
CDR3 protein: CASSEAALGTGSYEQYF

D gene: TRBD1
V gene: TRBV7-9
J gene: TRBJ2-3
clone size: -
CDR3 DNA: TGTGCCAGCAGCCCTCGGACAGGAGGCACAGATACGCAGTATTTT
CDR3 protein: CASSPRTGGTDTQYF

D gene: TRBD2
V gene: TRBV5-4
J gene: TRBJ2-6
clone size: -
CDR3 DNA: TGTGCCAGCAGCTTGGGAAGGGGAGCGGGGGCCAACGGCCTGACTTTC
CDR3 protein: CASSLGRGAGANGLTF

D gene: TRBD1
V gene: TRBV5-6
J gene: TRBJ1-6
clone size: -
CDR3 DNA: TGTGCCAGCAGCTCTTCGGGACAGGGAAATTCACCCCTCCACTTT
CDR3 protein: CASSSSGQGNSPLHF

D gene: TRBD2
V gene: TRBV19
J gene: TRBJ2-1
clone size: -
CDR3 DNA: TGTGCCAGTAGTATAGGCGGGAGAGTCTACAATGAGCAGTTCTTC
CDR3 protein: CASSIGGRVYNEQFF

D gene: TRBD2
V gene: TRBV19
J gene: TRBJ2-7
clone size: -
CDR3 DNA: TGTGCCAGTAGACTAGCGGGAGACTCCTACGAGCAGTACTTC
CDR3 protein: CASRLAGDSYEQYF

D gene: -
V gene: TRBV4-3
J gene: TRBJ2-7
clone size: -
CDR3 DNA: TGCGCCAGCAGCCACAGAGCGGGCCTAAGCTCGGAGCAGTACTTC
CDR3 protein: CASSHRAGLSSEQYF

D gene: -
V gene: TRBV7-2
J gene: TRBJ1-5
clone size: once
CDR3 DNA: TGTGCCAGCAGCCCCTGGCCCGGGGGCAATCAGCCCCAGCATTTT
CDR3 protein: CASSPWPGGNQPQHF

D gene: TRBD2
V gene: TRBV7-2
J gene: TRBJ2-2
clone size: -
CDR3 DNA: TGTGCCAGCAGCTTCGCCAGCGGGAGGGCGTACACCGGGGAGCTGTTTTTT
CDR3 protein: CASSFASGRAYTGELFF

D gene: -
V gene: TRBV28
J gene: TRBJ2-6
clone size: once
CDR3 DNA: TGTGCCAGCAGTTTAAAGGGGTCTGGGGCCAACGTCCTGACTTTC
CDR3 protein: CASSLKGSGANVLTF

D gene: TRBD1
V gene: TRBV19
J gene: TRBJ2-5
clone size: -
CDR3 DNA: TGTGCCAGTAGTAGTAGAGGGACAGGGGTCGGAGAGACCCAGTACTTC
CDR3 protein: CASSSRGTGVGETQYF

D gene: -
V gene: TRBV19
J gene: TRBJ2-1
clone size: once
CDR3 DNA: TGTGCCAGTAGTCCCTACCCAGGGTCTGAGCAGTTCTTC
CDR3 protein: CASSPYPGSEQFF

D gene: -
V gene: TRBV10-3
J gene: TRBJ2-1
clone size: -
CDR3 DNA: TGTGCCATCAGAGCGAGGGGGAGCAACTCCTACAATGAGCAGTTCTTC
CDR3 protein: CAIRARGSNSYNEQFF

D gene: -
V gene: TRBV11-2
J gene: TRBJ2-1
clone size: -
CDR3 DNA: TGTGCCAGCAGCTCCTCATTGTCGGTCTACAATGAGCAGTTCTTC
CDR3 protein: CASSSSLSVYNEQFF

D gene: TRBD2
V gene: TRBV7-2
J gene: TRBJ2-2
clone size: -
CDR3 DNA: TGTGCCAGCTCAGGGGCTAGCGGGGCATCGAACACCGGGGAGCTGTTTTTT
CDR3 protein: CASSGASGASNTGELFF

D gene: -
V gene: TRBV7-9
J gene: TRBJ2-1
clone size: -
CDR3 DNA: TGTGCCAGCAGGGGGAGCTCCTACAATGAGCAGTTCTTC
CDR3 protein: CASRGSSYNEQFF

D gene: -
V gene: TRBV30
J gene: TRBJ2-3
clone size: -
CDR3 DNA: TGTGCCTCCCTTGCTAGTCGGAGCACAGATACGCAGTATTTT
CDR3 protein: CASLASRSTDTQYF

D gene: TRBD1
V gene: TRBV4-1
J gene: TRBJ2-1
clone size: -
CDR3 DNA: TGCGCCAGCAGCCAGCGGGACAGGGAAGTGCAGTTCTTC
CDR3 protein: CASSQRDREVQFF

D gene: -
V gene: TRBV30
J gene: TRBJ1-3
clone size: -
CDR3 DNA: TGTGCCTGGATAGGAAACACCATATATTTT
CDR3 protein: CAWIGNTIYF

D gene: TRBD1
V gene: TRBV6-1
J gene: TRBJ2-7
clone size: -
CDR3 DNA: TGTGCCAGCACTCCGGACAGGGTCCCTACCTACGAGCAGTACTTC
CDR3 protein: CASTPDRVPTYEQYF

D gene: TRBD2
V gene: TRBV30
J gene: TRBJ2-1
clone size: -
CDR3 DNA: TGTGCCTGGAGTGAGGGACTAGACCATGAGCAGTTCTTC
CDR3 protein: CAWSEGLDHEQFF

D gene: TRBD2
V gene: TRBV7-9
J gene: TRBJ2-1
clone size: -
CDR3 DNA: TGTGCCAGCAGCTTAGGGGAACTAGCGGGGAACAATGAGCAGTTCTTC
CDR3 protein: CASSLGELAGNNEQFF

D gene: TRBD1
V gene: TRBV15
J gene: TRBJ2-7
clone size: -
CDR3 DNA: TGTGCCACCAGCAGGGGCGGGACAGGGGACTACGAGCAGTACTTC
CDR3 protein: CATSRGGTGDYEQYF

D gene: TRBD2
V gene: TRBV30
J gene: TRBJ2-1
clone size: -
CDR3 DNA: TGTGCCTGGCGTCTAGCGGCCTACAATGAGCAGTTCTTC
CDR3 protein: CAWRLAAYNEQFF

D gene: -
V gene: TRBV7-8
J gene: TRBJ2-1
clone size: -
CDR3 DNA: TGTGCCAGCAGCCAAGGGACTCCCGTCCATGAGCAGTTCTTC
CDR3 protein: CASSQGTPVHEQFF

D gene: TRBD1
V gene: TRBV7-6
J gene: TRBJ2-7
clone size: -
CDR3 DNA: TGTGCCAGCAGCGTTGGGACAGGTCTCTACGAGCAGTACTTC
CDR3 protein: CASSVGTGLYEQYF

D gene: TRBD2
V gene: TRBV7-9
J gene: TRBJ2-7
clone size: few
CDR3 DNA: TGTTCCAGCAGCTTAGCTAGCGGGGGAACCTACGAGCAGTACTTC
CDR3 protein: CSSSLASGGTYEQYF

D gene: -
V gene: TRBV30
J gene: TRBJ2-4
clone size: few
CDR3 DNA: TGTGCCTGGGAGGTGGGGGCAACCAAAAACATTCAGTACTTC
CDR3 protein: CAWEVGATKNIQYF

D gene: -
V gene: TRBV7-2
J gene: TRBJ1-5
clone size: once
CDR3 DNA: TGTGCCAGCAGCTTAGCGGGACACGGGGTTGGGCCCCAGCATTTT
CDR3 protein: CASSLAGHGVGPQHF

D gene: TRBD1
V gene: TRBV5-1
J gene: TRBJ2-7
clone size: -
CDR3 DNA: TGCGCCAGCAGCGTAGACAGGGGAGGCTCCTACGAGCAGTACTTC
CDR3 protein: CASSVDRGGSYEQYF

D gene: -
V gene: TRBV7-9
J gene: TRBJ1-1
clone size: once
CDR3 DNA: TGTTCCAGCATGGACAATACCCTTGAAGCTTTCTTT
CDR3 protein: CSSMDNTLEAFF

D gene: TRBD1
V gene: TRBV19
J gene: TRBJ1-1
clone size: few
CDR3 DNA: TGTGCCAGTAGTATCCCTTTAGGGACAGGGGTCACTGAAGCTTTCTTT
CDR3 protein: CASSIPLGTGVTEAFF

D gene: -
V gene: TRBV5-1
J gene: TRBJ2-7
clone size: -
CDR3 DNA: TGCGCCAGCAGCTTGGATGGGGACACCCAACACTTC
CDR3 protein: CASSLDGDTQHF

D gene: -
V gene: TRBV30
J gene: TRBJ2-1
clone size: -
CDR3 DNA: TGTGCCTGGAGTGGGAGGGTTGAGCAGTTCTTC
CDR3 protein: CAWSGRVEQFF

D gene: TRBD2
V gene: TRBV5-4
J gene: TRBJ2-2
clone size: -
CDR3 DNA: TGTGCCAGCAACTGGGGGGGACCGAACACCGGGGAGCTGTTTTTT
CDR3 protein: CASNWGGPNTGELFF

D gene: TRBD1
V gene: TRBV19
J gene: TRBJ1-2
clone size: -
CDR3 DNA: TGTGCCAGTAGTATAGACCCCCCACAGGGGGGCTACACCTTC
CDR3 protein: CASSIDPPQGGYTF

D gene: -
V gene: TRBV11-2
J gene: TRBJ1-4
clone size: -
CDR3 DNA: TGTGCCAGCAGCTTATCCGGGAACAGGGAGAATGAAAAACTGTTTTTT
CDR3 protein: CASSLSGNRENEKLFF

D gene: TRBD2
V gene: TRBV5-4
J gene: TRBJ2-7
clone size: -
CDR3 DNA: TGTGCCAGCAGCGGATTTACTAGCGGGAGTTCCCACGAGCAGTACTTC
CDR3 protein: CASSGFTSGSSHEQYF

D gene: -
V gene: TRBV19
J gene: TRBJ2-6
clone size: -
CDR3 DNA: TGTGCCAGTAGTATAGGGGGCGAGTCTGGGGCCAACGTCCTGACTTTC
CDR3 protein: CASSIGGESGANVLTF

D gene: TRBD2
V gene: TRBV7-6
J gene: TRBJ2-1
clone size: -
CDR3 DNA: TGTGCCAGCAGCTTAGTAGCGGGAGGGCCGAATGAGCAGTTCTTC
CDR3 protein: CASSLVAGGPNEQFF

D gene: -
V gene: TRBV4-3
J gene: TRBJ2-7
clone size: -
CDR3 DNA: TGCGCCAGCAGCCAAGTGGCAGGGGATTTCTACGAGCAGTACTTC
CDR3 protein: CASSQVAGDFYEQYF

D gene: TRBD1
V gene: TRBV10-3
J gene: TRBJ2-7
clone size: -
CDR3 DNA: TGTGCCATCAAGGGGACAGGGGGCATCTACGAGCAGTACTTC
CDR3 protein: CAIKGTGGIYEQYF

D gene: TRBD2
V gene: TRBV7-9
J gene: TRBJ2-1
clone size: -
CDR3 DNA: TGTGCCAGCAGCCGAAGCGGACTAGCGGGAATCCACAATGAGCAGTTCTTC
CDR3 protein: CASSRSGLAGIHNEQFF

D gene: TRBD2
V gene: TRBV11-3
J gene: TRBJ2-5
clone size: -
CDR3 DNA: TGTGCCAGCAGCTCAGCACCGCGGGCTAGCGGTCACCAAGAGACCCAGTACTTC
CDR3 protein: CASSSAPRASGHQETQYF

D gene: -
V gene: TRBV7-2
J gene: TRBJ2-7
clone size: -
CDR3 DNA: TGTGCCAGCAGCTTAGGCTGGGGCAATTACGAGCAGTACTTC
CDR3 protein: CASSLGWGNYEQYF

D gene: TRBD2
V gene: TRBV25-1
J gene: TRBJ2-7
clone size: -
CDR3 DNA: TGTGCCAGCAGTGCAAAGCGGGGATACGAGCAGTACTTC
CDR3 protein: CASSAKRGYEQYF

D gene: TRBD1
V gene: TRBV9
J gene: TRBJ1-2
clone size: once
CDR3 DNA: TGTGCCAGCAGCGTAGGGACAGGGGAAGGGAATGGCTACACCTTC
CDR3 protein: CASSVGTGEGNGYTF